This T cell receptor beta chain is from a study of cytomegalovirus exposure and HLA in healthy donors. Study details: Earlier sequencing of about 179 million T cells yielded 100 million to 120 million unique TCR beta sequences. General study results and limits: Earlier findings revealed that most TCR beta V segments proved productive either about 87% or about 30% of the time.

About this clone: Antigen unknown.

Everyone who donated was a healthy bone marrow donor. The PCR ran on 60 Vbeta and 13 Jbeta primers. Measured with immunoSEQ multiplex PCR; TCRdb has only the in-frame clones, and not every one. The table records some 150,000 clones, about three quarters of them present only once. CDR3 length: 14 amino acids. CDR1 is MNHNS and CDR2 is SASEGT in the germline V gene. V was trimmed by 11 bases and J by 5 bases, leaving 21 bases between them. The receptor was isolated from a female donor in good health and CMV-seronegative. The chain combines TRBV6-1 with TRBJ1-2; tentatively, D is TRBD1 (6 bases). Sequencing input: PBMCs. The CDR3 here is CAGGGTTTGYGYTF. As DNA, the CDR3 is TGTGCCGGCGGGGGGACCACGACAGGTTATGGCTACACCTTC.